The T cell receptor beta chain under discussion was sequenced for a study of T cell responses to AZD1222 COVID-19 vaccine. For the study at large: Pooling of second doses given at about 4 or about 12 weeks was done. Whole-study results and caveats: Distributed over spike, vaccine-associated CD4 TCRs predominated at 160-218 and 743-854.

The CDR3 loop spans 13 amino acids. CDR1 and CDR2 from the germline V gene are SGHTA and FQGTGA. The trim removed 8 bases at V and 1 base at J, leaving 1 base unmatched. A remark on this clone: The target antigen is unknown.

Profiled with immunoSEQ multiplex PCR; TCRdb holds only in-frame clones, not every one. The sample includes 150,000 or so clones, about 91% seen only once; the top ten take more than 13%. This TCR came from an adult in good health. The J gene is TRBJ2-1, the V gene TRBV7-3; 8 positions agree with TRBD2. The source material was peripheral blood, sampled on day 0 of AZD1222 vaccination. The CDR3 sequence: CASRGGSYNEQFF. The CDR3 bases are TGTGCCAGCCGGGGGGGATCCTACAATGAGCAGTTCTTC.